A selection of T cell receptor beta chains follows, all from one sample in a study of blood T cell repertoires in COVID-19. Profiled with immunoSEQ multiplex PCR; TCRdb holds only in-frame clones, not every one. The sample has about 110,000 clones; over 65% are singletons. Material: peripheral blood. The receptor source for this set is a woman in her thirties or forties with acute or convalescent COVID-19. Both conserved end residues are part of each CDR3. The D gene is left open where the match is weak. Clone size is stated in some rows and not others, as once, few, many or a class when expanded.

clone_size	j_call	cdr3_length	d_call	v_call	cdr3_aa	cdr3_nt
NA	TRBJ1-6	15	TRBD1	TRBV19	CASSMVTGGNSPLHF	TGTGCCAGTAGTATGGTGACAGGGGGTAATTCACCCCTCCACTTT
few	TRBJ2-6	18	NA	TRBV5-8	CASSLQGRHPSGANVLTF	TGTGCCAGCAGCCTACAGGGCCGCCATCCCTCTGGGGCCAACGTCCTGACTTTC
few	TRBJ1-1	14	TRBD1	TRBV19	CASIPTGGGTEAFF	TGTGCCAGTATCCCCACAGGGGGGGGTACTGAAGCTTTCTTT
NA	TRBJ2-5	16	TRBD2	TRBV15	CATSRELGGGQETQYF	TGTGCCACCAGCAGAGAACTAGGCGGGGGTCAAGAGACCCAGTACTTC
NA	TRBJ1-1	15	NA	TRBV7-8	CASSPAEIPRTEAFF	TGTGCCAGCAGCCCAGCGGAGATACCGAGGACTGAAGCTTTCTTT
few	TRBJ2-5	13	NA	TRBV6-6	CASSPGYQETQYF	TGTGCCAGCAGTCCAGGGTACCAAGAGACCCAGTACTTC
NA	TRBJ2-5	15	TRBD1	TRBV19	CASSTVGQPQETQYF	TGTGCCAGTAGTACCGTGGGACAGCCTCAAGAGACCCAGTACTTC
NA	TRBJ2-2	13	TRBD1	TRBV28	CAGQFANTGELFF	TGTGCGGGACAGTTCGCGAACACCGGGGAGCTGTTTTTT
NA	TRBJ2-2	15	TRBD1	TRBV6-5	CASSLTGQIAGELFF	TGTGCCAGCAGTCTAACGGGACAGATCGCCGGGGAGCTGTTTTTT
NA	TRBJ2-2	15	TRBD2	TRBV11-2	CASSSTSGGTGELFF	TGTGCCAGCAGCTCTACTAGCGGGGGGACCGGGGAGCTGTTTTTT
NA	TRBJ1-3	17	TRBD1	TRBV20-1	CSASTTVGTGVGNTIYF	TGCAGTGCTAGTACCACTGTCGGGACAGGGGTTGGAAACACCATATATTTT
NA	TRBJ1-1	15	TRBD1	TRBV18	CASSPSGQMNTEAFF	TGTGCCAGCTCACCCTCGGGACAGATGAACACTGAAGCTTTCTTT
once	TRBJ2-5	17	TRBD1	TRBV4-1	CASSQGAGTGGQETQYF	TGCGCCAGCAGCCAGGGAGCCGGGACAGGGGGCCAAGAGACCCAGTACTTC
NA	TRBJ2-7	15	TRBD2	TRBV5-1	CASSLGLAGSYEQYF	TGCGCCAGCAGCTTGGGACTAGCGGGGAGCTACGAGCAGTACTTC
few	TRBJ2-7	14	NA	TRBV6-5	CASRATGRSYEQYF	TGTGCCAGCAGAGCTACAGGGAGATCCTACGAGCAGTACTTC
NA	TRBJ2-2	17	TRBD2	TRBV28	CASSTPSGGAGTGELFF	TGTGCCAGCAGTACTCCTAGCGGGGGGGCCGGTACCGGGGAGCTGTTTTTT
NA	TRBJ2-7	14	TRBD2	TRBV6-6	CASSYRTGGLEQYF	TGTGCCAGCAGTTACAGGACGGGAGGGCTGGAGCAGTACTTC
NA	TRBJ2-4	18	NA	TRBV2	CASSSPGGQKVTKNIQYF	TGTGCCAGCAGCTCCCCAGGGGGGCAGAAGGTAACCAAAAACATTCAGTACTTC
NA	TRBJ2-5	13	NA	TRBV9	CASSVAELETQYF	TGTGCCAGCAGCGTAGCAGAATTGGAGACCCAGTACTTC
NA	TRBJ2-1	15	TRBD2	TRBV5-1	CASYVRGSSYNEQFF	TGCGCCAGCTATGTGCGGGGGAGCTCCTACAATGAGCAGTTCTTC
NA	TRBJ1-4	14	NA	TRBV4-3	CASRPSQGREKLFF	TGCGCCAGCAGGCCGTCCCAGGGTAGGGAAAAACTGTTTTTT
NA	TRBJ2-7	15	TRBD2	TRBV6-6	CASRRGTSGVYEQYF	TGTGCCAGCAGACGCGGGACTAGCGGGGTCTACGAGCAGTACTTC
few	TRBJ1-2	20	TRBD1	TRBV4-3	CASSQDLIVGTVGRIYGYTF	TGCGCCAGCAGCCAAGATCTGATAGTGGGGACAGTTGGTAGGATCTATGGCTACACCTTC
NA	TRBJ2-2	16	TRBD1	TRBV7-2	CASSSTGGADTGELFF	TGTGCCAGCAGCAGTACAGGGGGCGCAGATACCGGGGAGCTGTTTTTT
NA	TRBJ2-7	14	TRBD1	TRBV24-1	CATSDRDSPYEQYF	TGTGCCACCAGTGATAGGGACAGTCCCTACGAGCAGTACTTC
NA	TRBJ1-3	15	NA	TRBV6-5	CASSISVHSGNTIYF	TGTGCCAGCAGCATCAGTGTCCACTCTGGAAACACCATATATTTT
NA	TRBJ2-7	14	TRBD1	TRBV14	CASSQLGTGVEQYF	TGTGCCAGCAGCCAGCTCGGGACAGGGGTCGAGCAGTACTTC
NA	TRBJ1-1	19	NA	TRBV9	CASSVAHSQGHLSDTEAFF	TGTGCCAGCAGCGTAGCTCATTCTCAGGGGCATTTGTCAGACACTGAAGCTTTCTTT
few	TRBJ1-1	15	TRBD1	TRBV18	CASSQGTGGDTEAFF	TGTGCCAGCTCTCAAGGGACAGGGGGAGACACTGAAGCTTTCTTT
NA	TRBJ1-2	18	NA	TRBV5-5	CASSFLFSGTAGDYGYTF	TGTGCCAGCAGCTTTTTGTTCTCCGGGACCGCGGGAGACTATGGCTACACCTTC
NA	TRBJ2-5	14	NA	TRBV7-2	CASSLARGRETQYF	TGTGCCAGCAGCTTAGCCAGGGGTAGGGAGACCCAGTACTTC
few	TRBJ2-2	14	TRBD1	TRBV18	CASSPGQYTGELFF	TGTGCCAGCTCACCGGGACAGTACACCGGGGAGCTGTTTTTT
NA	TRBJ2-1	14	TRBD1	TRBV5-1	CASSMDRVYNEQFF	TGCGCCAGCAGCATGGACAGGGTCTACAATGAGCAGTTCTTC
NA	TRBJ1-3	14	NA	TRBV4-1	CASSQETVGNTIYF	TGCGCCAGCAGCCAAGAAACAGTCGGAAACACCATATATTTT
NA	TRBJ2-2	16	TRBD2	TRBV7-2	CASSRVGGANTGELFF	TGTGCCAGCAGCCGGGTGGGAGGGGCGAACACCGGGGAGCTGTTTTTT
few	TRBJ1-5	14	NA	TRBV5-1	CASSLGDRNQPQHF	TGCGCCAGCAGCTTGGGTGACAGGAATCAGCCCCAGCATTTT
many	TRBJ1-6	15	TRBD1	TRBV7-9	CASSSLTGSGSPLHF	TGTGCCAGCAGCTCTCTGACAGGGTCCGGTTCACCCCTCCACTTT
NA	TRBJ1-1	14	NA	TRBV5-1	CASSLGGMDTEAFF	TGCGCCAGCAGCTTGGGAGGGATGGACACTGAAGCTTTCTTT
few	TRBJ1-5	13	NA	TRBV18	CASSPESNQPQHF	TGTGCCAGCTCACCTGAGAGCAATCAGCCCCAGCATTTT
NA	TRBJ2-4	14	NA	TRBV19	CASSISGSGNIQYF	TGTGCCAGTAGTATTAGCGGCTCGGGGAACATTCAGTACTTC
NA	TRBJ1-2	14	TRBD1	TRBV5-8	CASSFQGASYGYTF	TGTGCCAGCAGCTTTCAGGGGGCGAGCTATGGCTACACCTTC
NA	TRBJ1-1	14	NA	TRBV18	CASSPAQGYTEAFF	TGTGCCAGCTCACCCGCACAGGGTTACACTGAAGCTTTCTTT
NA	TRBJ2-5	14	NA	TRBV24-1	CATSDGGASQTQYF	TGTGCCACCAGTGATGGGGGGGCGTCACAGACCCAGTACTTC